The clone carrying this T cell receptor beta chain was detected ten times or more. Antigen: not known. This specimen belongs to a study of breast tumors, draining lymph nodes, adjacent tissues. Study-wide findings and caveats: The data were judged consistent with most tumor T cells coming from lymph node and expanding in tumor. Compared with lymph nodes, tumors were less diverse; compared with nontumor tissue, more. Luminal-like breast cancer showed significantly greater tumor-nontumor repertoire similarity than basal-like breast cancer did.

TCRdb used MiXCR to reprocess the multiplex PCR reads, holding one entry per CDR3 protein. The sample has 150,000 to 250,000 distinct CDR3 sequences, approximately 30% seen once; the top ten hold 4.3%. The lymph nodes were axillary draining lymph nodes from breast cancer patients. This CDR3 contains 13 residues. CDR1 is GTSNPN and CDR2 is SVGIG in the germline V gene (reference sequence). V lost 2 bases to trimming and J lost 8 bases; unmatched junction nucleotides: 5. Sequenced material: axillary lymph node tissue. V and J are TRBV30 and TRBJ1-2; 10 nucleotides agree with TRBD1. The sequence was obtained from a female donor with breast cancer. Some clones in this sample may be carry-over from other donors' samples. This CDR3 is CAWSIDRGRGYTF. CDR3 bases: TGTGCCTGGAGTATCGACAGGGGGCGAGGCTACACCTTC.